What follows are 4 T cell receptor beta chains derived from one specimen sequenced in a study of blood T cells in healthy people across ages. PCR was performed a second time for about 6 to 12 cycles using a sample-barcoded 5' primer and a J-beta primer mix. One entry per CDR3 protein results from TCRdb running MiXCR on the 5' RACE reads. The sample holds hundreds of thousands of distinct CDR3 sequences, roughly 50% seen once. Sequenced: blood. These receptors were obtained from a man aged 40-49 years in good health.

This clonotype was seen only a few times. The chain links TRBV29-1 to TRBJ1-2; TRBD1 is a possible D gene (6 bases). Trimming left V 3 bases short and J 1 base short, with 12 bases between. The length of the CDR3 is 14 residues. Germline assignment: CDR1 SQVTM and CDR2 ANQGSEA. The CDR3 nucleotides read TGCAGCGTTGACTCCGGACAGCTTAACTATGGCTACACCTTC. Amino acid sequence: CSVDSGQLNYGYTF.

The V and J genes are TRBV29-1 and TRBJ2-1, with D perhaps matching TRBD2 (6 bases). This CDR3 spans 15 amino acids. V lost 1 base to trimming and J lost 7 bases, with 17 bases between them. Germline V CDR1 and CDR2: SQVTM, ANQGSEA. Here the CDR3 DNA reads TGCAGCGTTGAAGTGTCGGGAGCCGGTTCGAATGAGCAGTTCTTC. It is translated as CSVEVSGAGSNEQFF.

This sequence joins TRBV7-2 and TRBJ1-6; no definite D call. CDR1 is SGHTA and CDR2 is FQGNSA in the germline V gene. V lost 5 bases, J lost 0 bases, and 11 bases lay in between. This CDR3 comprises 16 residues. This CDR3 reads CASSEKQSSYNSPLHF. The CDR3 DNA reads TGTGCCAGCAGCGAGAAACAGAGCTCCTATAATTCACCCCTCCACTTT.

The chain combines TRBV7-8 with TRBJ2-1; 9 nucleotides align to TRBD2. The ends lost 2 bases at V and 5 bases at J; junction bases unmatched: 7. This CDR3 is 16 amino acids long. CDR1 is SGHVS, CDR2 FQNEAQ, per germline. The CDR3 is CASSLPRGGQHNEQFF. CDR3 DNA: TGTGCCAGCAGCTTACCGCGGGGGGGGCAACACAATGAGCAGTTCTTC.